Listed below are T cell receptor beta chains from one sample, sequenced in a study of T cell responses to AZD1222 COVID-19 vaccine. Only in-frame clones appear in the TCRdb table, and some are missing; sequencing was by immunoSEQ multiplex PCR. The data show about 56,000 clones, roughly 88% seen once. The specimen comprised peripheral blood, sampled on day 0 of AZD1222 vaccination. These receptor sequences come from an adult in good health. Both conserved end residues are part of each CDR3. D genes are given only for firm matches. Clone size is not always given. Where it is, it says once, few, many or a class for expanded clones.

v_call	clone_size	d_call	j_call	cdr3_aa	cdr3_nt
TRBV6-5	once	NA	TRBJ2-1	CASKTGLDYNEQFF	TGTGCCAGCAAAACGGGACTGGATTACAATGAGCAGTTCTTC
TRBV19	NA	NA	TRBJ1-1	CASYGYMNTEAFF	TGTGCCAGTTACGGGTACATGAACACTGAAGCTTTCTTT
TRBV3-1/TRBV3-2	NA	NA	TRBJ2-1	CASSRGPTYNEQFF	TGTGCCAGCAGCCGGGGACCAACCTACAATGAGCAGTTCTTC
TRBV18	few	NA	TRBJ2-5	CASSPPVNRQETQYF	TGTGCCAGCTCACCACCGGTGAACAGGCAAGAGACCCAGTACTTC
TRBV6-5	NA	TRBD1	TRBJ2-2	CASSSPGQGVAGELFF	TGTGCCAGCAGTTCGCCGGGACAGGGAGTCGCCGGGGAGCTGTTTTTT
TRBV4-1	NA	TRBD1	TRBJ2-2	CASSQEGTGSTGELFF	TGCGCCAGCAGCCAAGAAGGGACAGGCAGCACCGGGGAGCTGTTTTTT
TRBV20-1	NA	NA	TRBJ1-1	CSARVGTEAFF	TGCAGTGCTAGAGTGGGAACTGAAGCTTTCTTT
TRBV6-2/TRBV6-3	NA	NA	TRBJ2-1	CASSYGQNNEQFF	TGTGCCAGCAGTTACGGCCAGAACAATGAGCAGTTCTTC
TRBV3-1/TRBV3-2	once	NA	TRBJ2-1	CASSQDSAGRHEQFF	TGTGCCAGCAGCCAAGATTCGGCCGGTCGTCATGAGCAGTTCTTC
TRBV19	NA	NA	TRBJ2-3	CASNKRDTDTQYF	TGTGCCAGTAATAAGCGAGACACAGATACGCAGTATTTT
TRBV7-3	NA	NA	TRBJ2-1	CASSQLDVVYNEQFF	TGTGCCAGCAGCCAACTAGACGTCGTGTACAATGAGCAGTTCTTC
TRBV3-1/TRBV3-2	NA	NA	TRBJ2-3	CASSQGGGTDTQYF	TGTGCCAGCAGCCAAGGCGGGGGCACAGATACGCAGTATTTT
TRBV3-1/TRBV3-2	NA	TRBD1	TRBJ2-7	CASSPQGREQYF	TGTGCCAGCAGCCCACAGGGGCGGGAGCAGTACTTC
TRBV19	NA	TRBD2	TRBJ2-1	CASSIPGTSYNEQFF	TGTGCCAGTAGTATCCCCGGGACTAGCTACAATGAGCAGTTCTTC
TRBV4-1	NA	TRBD2	TRBJ2-7	CASSQQVGDIGLAGFYEQYF	TGCGCCAGCAGCCAACAAGTGGGGGACATAGGACTAGCTGGGTTCTACGAGCAGTACTTC
TRBV7-9	once	NA	TRBJ2-1	CASSLQAGSYNEQFF	TGTGCCAGCAGCTTACAAGCGGGCTCCTACAATGAGCAGTTCTTC
TRBV18	NA	TRBD2	TRBJ2-7	CASSLLAAGGDYEQYF	TGTGCCAGCTCACTATTAGCAGCGGGGGGCGACTACGAGCAGTACTTC
TRBV21-1	once	NA	TRBJ1-1	CASSVRECEAFF	TGTGCCAGCAGCGTCCGGGAATGTGAAGCTTTCTTT
TRBV7-2	NA	TRBD2	TRBJ2-3	CASSPSGRSTDTQYF	TGTGCCAGCAGCCCTAGCGGGAGAAGCACAGATACGCAGTATTTT
TRBV5-1	few	NA	TRBJ2-1	CASSGVSYNEQFF	TGCGCCAGCAGCGGGGTATCCTACAATGAGCAGTTCTTC